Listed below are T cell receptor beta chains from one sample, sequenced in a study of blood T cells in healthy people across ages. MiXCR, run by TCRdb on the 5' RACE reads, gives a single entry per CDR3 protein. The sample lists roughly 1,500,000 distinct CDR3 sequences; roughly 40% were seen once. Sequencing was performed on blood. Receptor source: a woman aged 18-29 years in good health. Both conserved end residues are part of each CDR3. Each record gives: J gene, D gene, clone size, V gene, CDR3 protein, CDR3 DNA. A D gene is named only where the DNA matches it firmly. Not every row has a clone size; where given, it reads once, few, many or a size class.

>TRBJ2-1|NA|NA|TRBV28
CASSQQGLPYNEQFF
TGTGCCAGCAGCCAACAGGGCCTCCCCTACAATGAGCAGTTCTTC
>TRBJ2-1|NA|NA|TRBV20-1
CSPMPGSSYNEQFF
TGCAGTCCAATGCCTGGTAGCTCCTACAATGAGCAGTTCTTC
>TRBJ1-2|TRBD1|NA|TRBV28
CASSSGTGSFGGYTF
TGTGCCAGCAGCTCGGGGACAGGGTCCTTCGGGGGCTACACCTTC
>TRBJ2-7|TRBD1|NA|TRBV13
CASSIRDRGYEQYF
TGTGCCAGCAGCATCCGGGACAGGGGCTACGAGCAGTACTTC
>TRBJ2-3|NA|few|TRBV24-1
CATSDFGTDTQYF
TGTGCCACCAGTGATTTCGGGACAGATACGCAGTATTTT
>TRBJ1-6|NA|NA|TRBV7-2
CASSLGQFNSPLHF
TGTGCCAGCTCACTAGGACAGTTTAATTCACCCCTCCACTTT
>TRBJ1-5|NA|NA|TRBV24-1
CATSAGNPDQPQHF
TGTGCCACCAGTGCGGGCAATCCCGATCAGCCCCAGCATTTT
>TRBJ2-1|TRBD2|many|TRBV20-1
CSARETSGGYNEQFF
TGCAGTGCTAGAGAAACTAGCGGGGGCTACAATGAGCAGTTCTTC
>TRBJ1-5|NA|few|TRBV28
CASSYPGEQPQHF
TGTGCCAGCAGTTACCCCGGAGAGCAGCCCCAGCATTTT
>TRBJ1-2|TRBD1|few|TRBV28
CASSSPPQDRLYGYTF
TGTGCCAGCAGTTCCCCGCCCCAGGACAGGCTCTATGGCTACACCTTC
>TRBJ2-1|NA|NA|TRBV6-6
CASSLGESGSNEQFF
TGTGCCAGCAGTCTGGGGGAAAGCGGGTCCAATGAGCAGTTCTTC
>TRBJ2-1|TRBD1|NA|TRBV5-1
CASSFSRQGESYNEQFF
TGCGCCAGCAGCTTTTCCCGACAGGGGGAATCCTACAATGAGCAGTTCTTC
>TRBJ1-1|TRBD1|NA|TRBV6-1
CASMDLSTGGPEAFF
TGTGCCAGCATGGACCTTTCGACAGGGGGGCCTGAAGCTTTCTTT
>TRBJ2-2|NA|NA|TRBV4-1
CASSPPVGTPGELFF
TGCGCCAGCAGCCCACCGGTAGGGACCCCCGGGGAGCTGTTTTTT
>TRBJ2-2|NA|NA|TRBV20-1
CSARGPLVSTGELFF
TGCAGTGCTAGGGGGCCCCTCGTGAGCACCGGGGAGCTGTTTTTT